The TCR beta chain under discussion was sequenced for a study of cytomegalovirus exposure and HLA in healthy donors. Primers: 60 Vbeta forward and 13 Jbeta reverse. Assay used: immunoSEQ multiplex PCR; TCRdb lists only in-frame clones, some missing. This sample has approximately 210,000 clones, with over 80% found just once. Trimming stripped 2 bases from V and 3 bases from J, with 16 bases between. The germline gives CDR1 GTSNPN, CDR2 SVGIG (reference sequence). This CDR3 is built from 15 residues. The V and J genes are TRBV30 and TRBJ1-2; perhaps TRBD1 as D (5 bases). This receptor was taken from a man between 40 and 49 years old in good health and CMV-seropositive. Input material: PBMCs. In DNA form, the CDR3 reads TGTGCCTGGAGTATTTGGACAAACAAAGACTATGGCTACACCTTC. Encoded protein: CAWSIWTNKDYGYTF.